This T cell receptor (beta chain) was obtained from a study of cytomegalovirus exposure and HLA in healthy donors. The PCR contained 60 Vbeta and 13 Jbeta primers. Libraries were prepared by immunoSEQ multiplex PCR; TCRdb keeps only in-frame clonotypes and omits some of them. The data show about 140,000 clones, with 60% to 75% seen just once and 7% held by the top ten. General study findings and limits: In terms of immune exposure information, only CMV serostatus was available.

This CDR3 has 14 amino acids. The V segment lost 5 bases and the J segment 2 bases; nucleotides outside the gene matches: 4. Germline-derived CDR1 and CDR2 are LNHDA and SQIVND (reference sequence). For this clone: Its antigen is currently unknown.

The chain couples TRBV19 to TRBJ2-7; 9 bases map to TRBD2. Input material: PBMCs. The sequence was collected from a man between 25 and 39 years old in good health and CMV-seronegative. CDR3 loop: CASSPGLATYEQYF. CDR3 nucleotides: TGTGCCAGTAGTCCGGGACTAGCTACCTACGAGCAGTACTTC.